The rows below give T cell receptor beta chains drawn from one sample of a study of T cell repertoires in cytomegalovirus infection. MiXCR, run by TCRdb on the reads, gives a single entry per CDR3 protein. The table records 510,000 or so distinct CDR3 sequences, around 27% of them present only once. The sequencing sample was made of PBMCs. The receptors come from a human donor in good health (CMV status not recorded). Some clones in this sample may be carry-over from other donors' samples. Each CDR3 is given with its conserved first and last residue. D genes are given only for firm matches. Size is stated for part of the rows, as once, few or many counts, or as a class when the clone is expanded.

J gene,V gene,clone size,D gene,CDR3 DNA,CDR3 protein
TRBJ2-1,TRBV12-3/TRBV12-4,once,NA,TGTGCCAGCAGCCCCCGGGAGAGAGCCTACAATGAGCAGTTCTTC,CASSPRERAYNEQFF
TRBJ2-2,TRBV11-2,NA,TRBD2,TGTGCCAGCAGCCCCAAGCGGATAGCGGGAGTCTCCGGGGAGCTGTTTTTT,CASSPKRIAGVSGELFF
TRBJ2-5,TRBV18,NA,TRBD2,TGTGCCAGCTCACCACCTTATAGCGGGAGTCGGGAGACCCAGTACTTC,CASSPPYSGSRETQYF
TRBJ1-2,TRBV4-2,NA,TRBD1,TGTGCCAGCAGCCAAGAGGGCATGACAGGGAGCTATGGCTACACCTTC,CASSQEGMTGSYGYTF
TRBJ2-5,TRBV2,few,TRBD2,TGTGCCAGCCTAGCGACTAGCGCCAAAGAGACCCAGTACTTC,CASLATSAKETQYF
TRBJ2-1,TRBV4-3,few,TRBD2,TGCGCCAGCAGCCAATCCCTACCGGGACTAGCTCTAAATGAGCAGTTCTTC,CASSQSLPGLALNEQFF
TRBJ2-1,TRBV4-3,few,NA,TGCGCCAGCAGCCAGAGTATGAGCGCGGGCTACAATGAGCAGTTCTTC,CASSQSMSAGYNEQFF
TRBJ2-7,TRBV5-4,few,TRBD2,TGTGCCAGCAGCTTGTGGGGCGGGGGGGCGAGGTACGAGCAGTACTTC,CASSLWGGGARYEQYF
TRBJ1-1,TRBV18,few,TRBD1,TGTGCCAGCTCACCACTTGCACAGGGGGCGAGCCCGAACACTGAAGCTTTCTTT,CASSPLAQGASPNTEAFF
TRBJ1-1,TRBV5-1,NA,TRBD1,TGCGCCAGCAGCATTTCGACAGGGGCTGAAGCTTTCTTT,CASSISTGAEAFF
TRBJ1-2,TRBV12-3/TRBV12-4,NA,NA,TGTGCCAGCAGTTTCTTAATAAACTATGGCTACACCTTC,CASSFLINYGYTF
TRBJ1-1,TRBV7-2,few,NA,TGTGCCAGCAGCTTAGGGTCCCTTACAGGGCTTGAAGCTTTCTTT,CASSLGSLTGLEAFF
TRBJ2-5,TRBV6-6,NA,NA,TGTGCCAGCAGTTGGGAACTAGGGGAGACCCAGTACTTC,CASSWELGETQYF
TRBJ2-1,TRBV24-1,few,TRBD2,TGTGCCACCAGTGAGTCTAGCGGCTTCAATGAGCAGTTCTTC,CATSESSGFNEQFF
TRBJ1-1,TRBV27,NA,TRBD1,TGTGCCAGCAGTCCCTTTGACAGGGTGGACACTGAAGCTTTCTTT,CASSPFDRVDTEAFF
TRBJ2-1,TRBV5-1,few,NA,TGCGCCAGCAGTACTGACAGTGCCTCCTACAATGAGCAGTTCTTC,CASSTDSASYNEQFF
TRBJ1-2,TRBV4-1,NA,NA,TGCGCCAGCCGACGTGGGCAGGACGGCTACACCTTC,CASRRGQDGYTF
TRBJ1-3,TRBV5-5,NA,NA,TGTGCCAGCAGCTTCCAGGGAGGAAACACCATATATTTT,CASSFQGGNTIYF
TRBJ2-1,TRBV29-1,few,NA,TGCAGCGTTGTGGTTGCCTTTAATGAGCAGTTCTTC,CSVVVAFNEQFF
TRBJ2-1,TRBV9,NA,NA,TGTGCCAGCAGCGTTGCGCCAGCGGGCAACAATGAGCAGTTCTTC,CASSVAPAGNNEQFF
TRBJ1-4,TRBV12-3/TRBV12-4,NA,TRBD1,TGTGCCAGCAGTTTAGAAGGGACAGGGGATGAAAAACTGTTTTTT,CASSLEGTGDEKLFF
TRBJ2-3,TRBV30,NA,NA,TGTGCCTGGAGTGCGCCAGGCACAGATACGCAGTATTTT,CAWSAPGTDTQYF
TRBJ2-2,TRBV6-6,few,NA,TGTGCCAGCAGCCCGGGACCCCTAAACACCGGGGAGCTGTTTTTT,CASSPGPLNTGELFF
TRBJ1-2,TRBV12-5,few,TRBD1,TGTGCTAGTGGTACCGGGACAGGGGGCAGGTATGGCTACACCTTC,CASGTGTGGRYGYTF
TRBJ1-1,TRBV6-2/TRBV6-3,few,NA,TGTGCCAGCAGTTACGGTGGCAGCCTAGGGACTGAAGCTTTCTTT,CASSYGGSLGTEAFF
TRBJ2-5,TRBV2,NA,NA,TGTGCCAGCAGTGAATCGGGGATCCACGAGACCCAGTACTTC,CASSESGIHETQYF
TRBJ1-5,TRBV4-2,few,NA,TGTGCCAGCAGTGAAGGGCCTGATCAGCCCCAGCATTTT,CASSEGPDQPQHF
TRBJ2-3,TRBV11-2,NA,TRBD1,TGTGCCAGCAGCCTTGACAGGGGAGGTACGCAGTATTTT,CASSLDRGGTQYF
TRBJ1-1,TRBV28,few,NA,TGTGCCAGCAGTTTAGAGGGTCTTTCTGAAGCTTTCTTT,CASSLEGLSEAFF
TRBJ1-6,TRBV2,NA,TRBD1,TGTGCCAGCAGCGATGGGACAGGGGGCCGTAATTCACCCCTCCACTTT,CASSDGTGGRNSPLHF
TRBJ2-6,TRBV19,NA,NA,TGTGCCAGTAGTATGGACAGCTCTGGGGCCAACGTCCTGACTTTC,CASSMDSSGANVLTF
TRBJ2-7,TRBV7-2,NA,NA,TGTGCCAGCAGCTTAAAATTCTCCTACGAGCAGTACTTC,CASSLKFSYEQYF
TRBJ2-3,TRBV6-5,NA,NA,TGTGCCAGCAGATTAGACCCTAGCACAGATACGCAGTATTTT,CASRLDPSTDTQYF
TRBJ2-2,TRBV7-8,many,NA,TGTGCCAGCAGCTTAGCCGGGGAGCTGTTTTTT,CASSLAGELFF
TRBJ1-2,TRBV29-1,few,NA,TGCAGCGCGGGACACAATACGGGCTATGGCTACACCTTC,CSAGHNTGYGYTF
TRBJ2-5,TRBV10-3,NA,NA,TGTGCCATCAGTGAGTCGAAGACAGTGGAGACCCAGTACTTC,CAISESKTVETQYF
TRBJ2-1,TRBV10-3,NA,NA,TGTGCCATCAGTGAGGGAAAGGGGCCCCCCTACAATGAGCAGTTCTTC,CAISEGKGPPYNEQFF
TRBJ2-5,TRBV9,NA,NA,TGTGCCAGCAGCAAGACTAGTCTCCAAGAGACCCAGTACTTC,CASSKTSLQETQYF
TRBJ2-2,TRBV7-6,many,TRBD1,TGTGCCAGCAGCTCGACAGGGGGCAACACCGGGGAGCTGTTTTTT,CASSSTGGNTGELFF
TRBJ2-7,TRBV4-1,many,NA,TGCGCCAGCAGCCAAGAGGCAGGAAGGACCCCTCACGAGCAGTACTTC,CASSQEAGRTPHEQYF